This passage covers 9 T cell receptor beta chains from one sample sequenced in a study of T cells in localized non-small cell lung cancer. Here immunoSEQ multiplex PCR was the method, and the copy in TCRdb shows in-frame clones only, minus some. This table has approximately 26,000 clones, approximately 90% appearing once. The source material was peripheral blood, sampled before any cancer treatment. The receptors derive from a female donor of 60 years or more with stage II squamous cell lung carcinoma.

The chain is built from TRBV9 and TRBJ1-2, with a weak D call TRBD1 (5 bases). Trimming removed 0 bases at V and 2 bases at J, with 5 bases between. Germline CDR1 is SGDLS and CDR2 is YYNGEE. CDR3 size: 13 residues. The CDR3 reads CASSVDRNYGYTF. The CDR3 DNA follows: TGTGCCAGCAGCGTAGACAGGAACTATGGCTACACCTTC.

This chain connects TRBV30 to TRBJ1-1, with unresolved D. V lost 4 bases and J lost 8, with 11 bases in between. Germline loops: CDR1 GTSNPN, CDR2 SVGIG (reference sequence). The CDR3 has 11 residues. The CDR3 DNA reads TGTGCCTGGATTTATGGACCGGAAGCTTTCTTT. Translation gives CAWIYGPEAFF.

The rearrangement joins TRBV9 to TRBJ1-1; D gene ambiguous. The V and J ends lost 0 bases and 3 bases respectively, with 12 bases between them. Germline CDR1 SGDLS, CDR2 YYNGEE. The CDR3 sequence is 15 residues long. DNA for the CDR3: TGTGCCAGCAGCGTAGGTGGGGAACCCTACACTGAAGCTTTCTTT. Translated, it gives CASSVGGEPYTEAFF.

J is TRBJ2-3 and V is TRBV29-1; TRBD2 is a possible D gene (5 bases). The V end lost 3 bases, the J end lost 5 bases, and 12 bases lay between the germline ends. CDR3 length equals 13 residues. Germline CDR1 reads SQVTM; CDR2 reads ANQGSEA. The CDR3: CSVDSGVGDTQYF. CDR3 bases: TGCAGCGTTGACTCCGGGGTTGGAGATACGCAGTATTTT.

The V gene is TRBV5-1, the J gene TRBJ2-2, with 7 bases matching TRBD1. The V gene end was trimmed by 5 bases and the J gene end by 2 bases; junction bases not matched to a gene: 6. Looked up from germline, CDR1 is SGHRS and CDR2 is YFSETQ. This CDR3 is 15 amino acids long. The CDR3 reads CASRPGQSNTGELFF. CDR3 DNA: TGCGCCAGCAGACCGGGACAGTCCAACACCGGGGAGCTGTTTTTT.

The V call is TRBV18, the J call TRBJ2-7; D is possibly TRBD1 or TRBD2 (5 bases each). The CDR3 sequence is 13 residues long. V was pared by 3 bases and J by 5 bases, with 11 bases between. The V gene's germline CDR1 is KGHSH and CDR2 LQKENI. In nucleotides, the CDR3 is TGTGCCAGCTCACCGACACGGGACCACGAGCAGTACTTC. Translated: CASSPTRDHEQYF. The full variable domain, in which reference TRBV18 and TRBJ2-7 provide the parts outside the CDR3, is NAGVMQNPRHLVRRRGQEARLRCSPMKGHSHVYWYRQLPEEGLKFMVYLQKENIIDESGMPKERFSAEFPKEGPSILRIQQVVRGDSAAYFCASSPTRDHEQYFGPGTRLTVT.

The rearrangement links TRBV29-1 to TRBJ2-7, with TRBD1 matching over 9 bases. V was pared by 4 bases and J by 6 bases, with 13 bases of the junction left unmatched. From germline, CDR1 is SQVTM and CDR2 ANQGSEA. The CDR3 covers 15 residues. The CDR3 reads CSVGVLGQGIREQYF. The CDR3 DNA sequence: TGCAGCGTTGGGGTACTGGGACAGGGTATCCGCGAGCAGTACTTC.

This chain uses TRBV9 with TRBJ2-7; 7 bases are a match to TRBD1. V lost 6 bases, J lost 0 bases, and 3 bases stayed unmatched. The CDR3 contains 13 residues. Looked up from germline, CDR1 is SGDLS and CDR2 is YYNGEE. The CDR3 protein is CASNRDSSYEQYF. The CDR3, as DNA: TGTGCCAGCAACAGGGACAGCTCCTACGAGCAGTACTTC.

The rearrangement joins TRBV5-1 to TRBJ1-2; TRBD1 agrees at 9 bases. V lost 0 bases and J lost 3; bases outside the gene matches: 3. This CDR3 has 15 amino acids. Germline CDR1 and CDR2: SGHRS and YFSETQ. The CDR3, as DNA: TGCGCCAGCAGCTTGGGGGGACAGGGCGACTATGGCTACACCTTC. It translates to CASSLGGQGDYGYTF.